These 30 T cell receptor beta chains were sequenced from one sample in a study of blood T cell repertoires in COVID-19. Here immunoSEQ multiplex PCR was the method, and the copy in TCRdb shows in-frame clones only, minus some. The data contain about 200,000 clones, approximately 86% of them singletons. The sample comprised PBMCs or T cells enriched from blood (not recorded which). The source is a woman in her thirties or forties with acute COVID-19.

The V and J genes are TRBV9 and TRBJ1-3, with 7 bases aligning to TRBD1. The CDR3 runs to 13 residues. The trim removed 4 bases at V and 9 bases at J, leaving 7 bases unmatched. Germline CDR1 reads SGDLS; CDR2 reads YYNGEE. The CDR3 here is CASSSHPGGTIYF. The CDR3 coding sequence is TGTGCCAGCAGCTCCCACCCAGGGGGCACCATATATTTT.

This sequence joins TRBV7-9 and TRBJ2-7; TRBD2 agrees at 7 bases. Germline V gene data show CDR1 as SEHNR and CDR2 as FQNEAQ (reference sequence). V shed 5 bases and J 7 bases; nucleotides not matched to a gene: 11. The CDR3 runs to 14 residues. CDR3 nucleotides: TGTGCCAGCAGCCCTTCTGCGGGAGCAAGGGAGCAGTACTTC. It codes for CASSPSAGAREQYF.

This chain joins TRBV12-3 or TRBV12-4 and TRBJ1-3; no definite D call. V lost 8 bases and J 0 bases, leaving 8 bases between the germline ends. CDR3 length: 13 amino acids. The CDR3 loop is CASGVNSGNTIYF. For the CDR3, the DNA is TGTGCCAGCGGAGTGAACTCTGGAAACACCATATATTTT.

Worth noting for this clone: The identical CDR3 is also encoded by other nucleotide sequences in the sample. The rearrangement uses TRBV28 and TRBJ2-7, with TRBD1 matching 10 bases. Germline V gene lookup returns CDR1 MDHEN and CDR2 SYDVKM. The CDR3 spans 15 residues. V gave up 1 base and J gave up 3 bases; unmatched junction bases: 3. The CDR3 is CASSLSGTGVYEQYF. For the CDR3, the DNA is TGTGCCAGCAGTTTATCGGGGACAGGGGTCTACGAGCAGTACTTC.

The chain has TRBV19 and TRBJ2-1; 11 bases are a match to TRBD2. CDR1 and CDR2 (germline): LNHDA, SQIVND (reference sequence). J lost 3 bases, V lost 2 bases, and 9 bases had no gene match. The CDR3 length is 18 residues. In DNA form, the CDR3 reads TGTGCCAGTAGTATATGGGGGGGGCTAGCGGGAGGCTACAATGAGCAGTTCTTC. Amino acids: CASSIWGGLAGGYNEQFF.

V is TRBV27 and J is TRBJ2-3; tentative D call: TRBD1 (5 bases). The ends were cut back, 4 bases at V and 3 bases at J, with 14 bases in the middle. The CDR3 loop spans 15 amino acids. CDR1 is MNHEY, CDR2 SMNVEV, per germline (reference sequence). CDR3 bases: TGTGCCAGCAGTTCACTCCAGGGTTTTACAGATACGCAGTATTTT. This translates into CASSSLQGFTDTQYF.

V is TRBV5-4 and J is TRBJ2-6; D perhaps matches TRBD1 (5 bases). Germline CDR1 reads SGHNT; CDR2 reads YYREEE (reference sequence). The CDR3 is made up of 15 amino acids. V was trimmed by 2 bases and J by 1 base, leaving 7 bases between them. CDR3 protein: CASSLPGSGANVLTF. The DNA of the CDR3 is TGTGCCAGCAGCTTACCAGGGTCTGGGGCCAACGTCCTGACTTTC.

This clone was observed at least ten times. The genes are TRBV6-5 and TRBJ1-2, with D hard to call. Germline values: CDR1 MNHEY, CDR2 SVGAGI. The CDR3 is 13 amino acids. Trimming removed 5 bases from V and 8 bases from J, with 15 bases in between. The CDR3: CASSPLRGDGYTF. The CDR3 bases are TGTGCCAGCAGTCCGCTCCGGGGTGACGGCTACACCTTC.

The V gene is TRBV5-8, the J gene TRBJ1-2; unclear D gene. Trimming took off 1 base at V and 7 bases at J, with 17 bases between the two ends. CDR1 and CDR2 from the germline V gene are SGHTS and YDEGEE. This CDR3 is 15 amino acids long. The CDR3 sequence is CASSLTGLPWGGYTF. DNA of the CDR3: TGTGCCAGCAGCTTGACCGGACTGCCCTGGGGTGGCTACACCTTC.

On this clone: At one end the junction does not follow the germline gene, possibly because of a read error. The V and J genes are TRBV5-1 and TRBJ2-5; 8 positions agree with TRBD2. The CDR3 runs 15 residues. Germline V gene lookup returns CDR1 SGHRS and CDR2 YFSETQ. The CDR3 bases are TGCGCCAGCACCTTGACGGGGGGGGCACAAGAGACCCAGTACTTC. Its translation: CASTLTGGAQETQYF.

The rearrangement joins TRBV2 to TRBJ2-1, with D perhaps matching TRBD2 (6 bases). In germline, CDR1 is SNHLY, CDR2 FYNNEI. This CDR3 contains 12 residues. V was cut by 5 bases and J by 9 bases, with 11 bases left in between. The CDR3 reads CASSPPGVEQFF. The CDR3 DNA reads as TGTGCCAGCAGTCCCCCGGGGGTTGAGCAGTTCTTC.

This clone was found a few times. The chain joins TRBV4-2 to TRBJ2-2, with 9 bases fitting TRBD2. V lost 6 bases, J lost 2 bases, and 4 bases stayed unmatched. Germline V gene lookup returns CDR1 LGHNA and CDR2 YNFKEQ. CDR3 length: 15 residues. The CDR3 DNA follows: TGTGCCAGCAGAGGCGGGAGGGGAAACACCGGGGAGCTGTTTTTT. This codes for CASRGGRGNTGELFF.

The J gene is TRBJ2-7, the V gene TRBV4-1; 8 bases are a match to TRBD2. V shed 4 bases, J shed 4 bases, and the junction held 9 bases outside the gene matches. The CDR3 has 15 amino acids. Germline CDR1 and CDR2: MGHRA and YSYEKL. The CDR3 coding sequence is TGCGCCAGCAGCCGGGGACTAGGAGAAGGGTACGAGCAGTACTTC. This encodes CASSRGLGEGYEQYF.

The V gene is TRBV2, the J gene TRBJ2-1; the D gene is possibly TRBD2 (6 bases). The CDR3 runs 11 residues. V lost 7 bases, J lost 7 bases, and 8 bases lay in between. The germline CDR1 and CDR2 sequences are SNHLY and FYNNEI. CDR3 in amino acids: CASMEGNEQFF. The DNA for the CDR3 is TGTGCCAGCATGGAGGGGAATGAGCAGTTCTTC.

The rearrangement joins TRBV5-6 to TRBJ2-1; TRBD2 matches at 8 bases. The CDR3 loop spans 14 amino acids. Germline trimming cut 3 bases from V and 7 bases from J; bases unmatched to any gene: 6. Germline V gene lookup returns CDR1 SGHDT and CDR2 YYEEEE. The CDR3 sequence is CASSSQTSANEQFF. The DNA for the CDR3 is TGTGCCAGCAGCTCCCAGACTAGCGCAAATGAGCAGTTCTTC.

The CDR3 loop is CASSLWTGGDQPQHF. CDR3 DNA sequence: TGTGCCAGCAGTTTATGGACAGGGGGGGATCAGCCCCAGCATTTT. The chain is built from TRBV28 and TRBJ1-5; 9 bases agree with TRBD1. Germline V lookup: CDR1 MDHEN, CDR2 SYDVKM. The CDR3 length is 15 residues. Losses at the gene ends were 0 bases for V and 5 bases for J; bases not matched to a gene: 2. Based on the CDR3 plus reference TRBV28 and TRBJ1-5, the full variable domain is DVKVTQSSRYLVKRTGEKVFLECVQDMDHENMFWYRQDPGLGLRLIYFSYDVKMKEKGDIPEGYSVSREKKERFSLILESASTNQTSMYLCASSLWTGGDQPQHFGDGTRLSIL.

V is TRBV28 and J is TRBJ1-1, with D possibly matching TRBD1 (6 bases). The CDR3 loop spans 14 amino acids. V gave up 7 bases and J gave up 0 bases, with 12 bases separating them. Germline loops: CDR1 MDHEN, CDR2 SYDVKM. CDR3 nucleotide sequence: TGTGCCAGCACAGGGGCCTCCATGAACACTGAAGCTTTCTTT. The encoded protein is CASTGASMNTEAFF.

V and J are TRBV7-9 and TRBJ2-7; D might be TRBD2 (5 bases). The CDR3 loop spans 16 amino acids. Germline V CDR1 and CDR2: SEHNR, FQNEAQ (reference sequence). V was trimmed by 1 base and J by 6 bases, leaving 19 bases between them. This CDR3 reads CASSLDFGPRGLEQYF. CDR3 sequence (DNA): TGTGCCAGCAGCTTAGACTTCGGCCCCCGGGGTCTCGAGCAGTACTTC.

The J gene is TRBJ2-1, the V gene TRBV29-1, with no clear D. The CDR3 spans 12 residues. The germline CDR1 and CDR2 sequences are SQVTM and ANQGSEA. V lost 7 bases and J lost 8, with 15 bases in between. The CDR3 protein is CSGYGLSHEQFF. In nucleotides, the CDR3 is TGCAGCGGCTACGGGTTAAGCCATGAGCAGTTCTTC.

The chain recombines TRBV19 with TRBJ2-2; D is possibly TRBD2 (6 bases). With 7 bases removed from V and 0 bases from J, the gap between germline ends came to 15 bases. The germline V gene has CDR1 LNHDA and CDR2 SQIVND (reference sequence). The CDR3 extends over 16 amino acids. CDR3 coding DNA: TGTGCCAGTAAGGTGGGGGGTATATCGAACACCGGGGAGCTGTTTTTT. Translation gives CASKVGGISNTGELFF.

The rearrangement joins TRBV19 to TRBJ2-5; perhaps TRBD2 as D (6 bases). Deletions cut 5 bases from V and 5 bases from J, with 21 bases between. The CDR3 extends over 16 amino acids. Germline-derived CDR1 and CDR2 are LNHDA and SQIVND (reference sequence). As DNA, the CDR3 is TGTGCCAGTAGTCCGAGACAGCGGGTCATCGGCGAGACCCAGTACTTC. Translated, it gives CASSPRQRVIGETQYF.

This clone was picked up a small number of times. DNA for the CDR3: TGCGCCAGCAGTTATACTGACTTTCTAAATGAGCAGTTCTTC. Residues: CASSYTDFLNEQFF. The V gene is TRBV5-1, the J gene TRBJ2-1, with D unclear. V was pared by 5 bases and J by 7 bases, with 16 bases between. In germline, CDR1 is SGHRS, CDR2 YFSETQ. The CDR3 consists of 14 residues.

The gene calls are TRBV16 and TRBJ2-1; 7 positions agree with TRBD1. V lost 5 bases to trimming and J lost 1 base; unmatched junction nucleotides: 5. CDR1 is KGHSY and CDR2 is FQNENV in the germline V gene. The CDR3 is 15 residues long. Written as DNA, the CDR3 is TGTGCCAGCAGCGGAGGACAGGAGTCCTACAATGAGCAGTTCTTC. Amino acid sequence: CASSGGQESYNEQFF. Using reference TRBV16 and TRBJ2-1 for the parts outside the CDR3, the full variable domain is GEEVAQTPKHLVRGEGQKAKLYCAPIKGHSYVFWYQQVLKNEFKFLISFQNENVFDETGMPKERFSAKCLPNSPCSLEIQATKLEDSAVYFCASSGGQESYNEQFFGPGTRLTVL.

This clone was found many times. The chain uses TRBV27 and TRBJ2-7; possible D gene TRBD2, 6 bases. V gave up 6 bases and J gave up 1 base, with 16 bases separating them. This CDR3 is built from 15 residues. In germline, CDR1 is MNHEY, CDR2 SMNVEV (reference sequence). This CDR3 is CASRPGPSESYEQYF. CDR3 DNA: TGTGCCAGCAGACCTGGGCCTAGCGAGTCCTACGAGCAGTACTTC.

This chain connects TRBV11-2 to TRBJ2-2; 7 bases are shared with TRBD2. V lost 4 bases and J lost 7; bases outside the gene matches: 9. Germline V gives CDR1 SGHAT, CDR2 FQNNGV. The CDR3 contains 15 residues. CDR3 loop: CASSSQGLVDGELFF. The CDR3 DNA reads as TGTGCCAGCAGCTCCCAAGGACTAGTTGACGGGGAGCTGTTTTTT.

The DNA of the CDR3 is TGCGCCAGCAGTGATCGCCGGGACAGGGGGTTAGCTTTCTTT. The encoded protein is CASSDRRDRGLAFF. This sequence joins TRBV10-1 and TRBJ1-1, with TRBD1 matching 11 bases. The CDR3 has 14 amino acids. V lost 3 bases to trimming and J lost 10 bases; unmatched junction nucleotides: 7. Germline V gene lookup returns CDR1 WNHNN and CDR2 SYGVQD (reference sequence).

The V call is TRBV28, the J call TRBJ1-5; TRBD1 aligns across 10 bases. V was clipped by 6 bases and J by 6 bases; unmatched bases: 8. Germline values: CDR1 MDHEN, CDR2 SYDVKM. CDR3 length: 15 amino acids. CDR3 coding DNA: TGTGCCAGCAGAACCGGGACAGGGGCGGTTCAGCCCCAGCATTTT. Amino acids: CASRTGTGAVQPQHF.

V usage is TRBV28 and J usage is TRBJ2-7; TRBD2 agrees at 8 bases. The CDR3 runs to 15 residues. CDR1 MDHEN and CDR2 SYDVKM come from the germline V gene. CDR3 bases: TGTTCCTCCTGTAGGGCCGGGACTAGAAACGACGAGCAGTACTTC. Amino acid sequence: CSSCRAGTRNDEQYF.

The V gene is TRBV4-1, the J gene TRBJ2-1, with a weak D call TRBD1 (6 bases). The ends were cut back, 5 bases at V and 6 bases at J, with 17 bases in the middle. CDR1 MGHRA and CDR2 YSYEKL come from the germline V gene. The CDR3 has 15 amino acids. The CDR3 here is CASSDQRGTSNEQFF. The CDR3 DNA reads TGCGCCAGCAGCGACCAGAGGGGGACCAGCAATGAGCAGTTCTTC.

This clone was seen once. The CDR3: CASSLVGGDEQYF. As DNA, the CDR3 is TGTGCCAGCAGTTTAGTTGGGGGCGACGAGCAGTACTTC. The chain combines TRBV28 with TRBJ2-7; possible D gene TRBD1, 6 bases. Germline CDR1 MDHEN, CDR2 SYDVKM. V was cut by 2 bases and J by 5 bases, with 10 bases left in between. CDR3 length: 13 amino acids.